This T cell receptor beta chain was sequenced during a study of blood T cell repertoires in COVID-19. Study overall: The United States, Italy and Spain supplied acute and convalescent COVID-19 samples. The analysed material was cDNA or gDNA that came from T cells, B-cell-depleted T cells, or PBMCs.

How the authors handled the data: Reference gene primer amplification yielded estimated nucleated cell counts. Generated by immunoSEQ multiplex PCR, the TCRdb table keeps only in-frame clones and is missing some. The V and J calls and clone size are taken from that table; D and trimming were inferred from the DNA. This sample has around 150,000 clones, with over 80% found just once. V lost 6 bases to trimming and J lost 0 bases; unmatched junction nucleotides: 16. In germline, CDR1 is SNHLY, CDR2 FYNNEI. The CDR3 runs 19 residues. The clonotype was recovered from a woman in her fifties or sixties with acute or convalescent COVID-19. Sequencing used peripheral blood. The chain employs TRBV2 and TRBJ1-3; 8 bases are shared with TRBD1. The DNA for the CDR3 is TGTGCCAGCAGCGAACTGTCTCCGGGACAGGCTTACTCTGGAAACACCATATATTTT. This gives the protein CASSELSPGQAYSGNTIYF.